The T cell receptor (beta chain) under discussion was sequenced for a study of shared clonotypes between healthy human individuals. Study summary: Donors had three CD4 naive, three CD4 memory, two CD8 naive and one CD8 memory plate apiece. Study-wide results and caveats: Clonotypes which were not shared had lower generation probabilities than clonotypes that all four donors shared.

Comments on this clone: Its target is unknown.

Execution of the assay was at deep level. The authors loaded around 220 ng DNA, roughly 33,000 T cell genomes, into sorted-subset replicate PCRs. Clones were read by immunoSEQ multiplex PCR, and TCRdb kept only the in-frame ones, dropping some. Of millions of clones in the sample, approximately 94% were seen once. This sequence originates from a young man in good health. The specimen was naive CD4+ T cells sorted from blood. As to subset: CD45RA+ positively selected.

CDR3 in DNA: TGTGCCTCCACCTGGGGGGATAACACTGAAGCTTTCTTT. Its protein product is CASTWGDNTEAFF. The chain combines TRBV6-1 with TRBJ1-1, with D perhaps matching TRBD1 (5 bases). Trimming removed 11 bases from V and 2 bases from J, with 15 bases in between. CDR3 length equals 13 residues. The germline V gene encodes CDR1 MNHNS and CDR2 SASEGT.